The present TCR beta chain was sequenced within a study of T-cell memory formation after mild COVID-19. Findings and limits, study-wide: Later expanders leaned toward CD4+, whereas clones contracting from day 15 to 85 were balanced CD4/CD8.

TCRdb reprocessed the 5' RACE reads with MiXCR, giving one entry per CDR3 protein. In the table there are roughly 240,000 distinct CDR3 sequences, 15% to 20% of which are singletons. The CDR3 loop spans 15 amino acids. The germline CDR1 and CDR2 sequences are MDHEN and SYDVKM. Trimming stripped 3 bases from V and 1 base from J, with 7 bases between. This clonotype came up a few times. As yet, its antigen is unknown. This receptor was identified in a man between 18 and 29 years old who had mild COVID-19 (a few samples of this study predate the infection). Cell type and time point are not known. The sample comprised PBMCs or a T cell subset sorted from them (not recorded which). The chain recombines TRBV28 with TRBJ2-6; no reliable D call. In DNA form, the CDR3 reads TGTGCCAGCAGTTTTTCAGGATCTGGGGCCAACGTCCTGACTTTC. Translation gives CASSFSGSGANVLTF.